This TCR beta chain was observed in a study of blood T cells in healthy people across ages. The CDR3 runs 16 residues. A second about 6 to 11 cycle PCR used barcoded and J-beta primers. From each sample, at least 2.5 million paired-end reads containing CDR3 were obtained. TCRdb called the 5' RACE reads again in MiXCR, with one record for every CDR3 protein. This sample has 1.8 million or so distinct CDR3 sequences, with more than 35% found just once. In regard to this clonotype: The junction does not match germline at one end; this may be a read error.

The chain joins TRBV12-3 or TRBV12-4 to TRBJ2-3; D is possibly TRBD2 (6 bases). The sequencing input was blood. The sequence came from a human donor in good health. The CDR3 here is CASSFAGLPGTDMQYF. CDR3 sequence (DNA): TGTGCCAGCAGTTTTGCGGGACTCCCGGGAACAGATATGCAGTATTTT.